The 7 T cell receptor beta chains reported below all come from one sample, sequenced in a study of OX40 agonist ivuxolimab in advanced cancers. Here immunoSEQ multiplex PCR was the method, and the copy in TCRdb shows in-frame clones only, minus some. This sample carries about 38,000 clones, 80% to 85% of them seen once, and the ten largest clones take around 20%. Sequenced here: CD4+ or CD8+ T cells sorted from blood, sampled in a trial of the OX40 agonist ivuxolimab. The receptors shown here come from an adult with an advanced solid tumor such as melanoma, head and neck, liver or kidney cancer.

J is TRBJ2-1 and V is TRBV5-4; 10 bases map to TRBD2. The ends lost 2 bases at V and 2 bases at J; junction bases unmatched: 4. The CDR3 covers 16 residues. The germline V gene has CDR1 SGHNT and CDR2 YYREEE (reference sequence). The CDR3 loop is CASSFGGLAPYNEQFF. The DNA for the CDR3 is TGTGCCAGCAGCTTTGGGGGACTAGCGCCCTACAATGAGCAGTTCTTC.

V usage is TRBV19 and J usage is TRBJ1-5; D call uncertain. The CDR3 runs 14 residues. With 7 bases removed from V and 1 base from J, the gap between germline ends came to 11 bases. Germline assignment: CDR1 LNHDA and CDR2 SQIVND (reference sequence). CDR3: CASIKSGSNQPQHF. The CDR3 DNA is TGTGCCAGTATTAAAAGCGGGAGCAATCAGCCCCAGCATTTT.

The rearrangement joins TRBV7-8 to TRBJ1-5, with 7 bases identical to TRBD1. The germline CDR1 and CDR2 sequences are SGHVS and FQNEAQ. Trimming took 5 bases from V and 0 from J; bases not matched to a gene: 7. The CDR3 consists of 16 residues. CDR3 DNA: TGTGCCAGCAGCCCTGACAGGGTCCTTAGCAATCAGCCCCAGCATTTT. Its translation is CASSPDRVLSNQPQHF.

The chain recombines TRBV6-6 with TRBJ2-1; D remains unclear. The germline V gene has CDR1 MNHNY and CDR2 SVGAGI (reference sequence). This CDR3 is built from 16 residues. With 0 bases removed from V and 7 bases from J, the gap between germline ends came to 16 bases. The CDR3 DNA reads as TGTGCCAGCAGTTACTCGACTTCTCAGGTGGGGAATGAGCAGTTCTTC. This encodes CASSYSTSQVGNEQFF.

The chain links TRBV6-5 to TRBJ2-7; TRBD1 is a possible D gene (6 bases). The CDR3 runs 14 residues. V lost 4 bases and J 0 bases, leaving 10 bases between the germline ends. The V gene's germline CDR1 is MNHEY and CDR2 SVGAGI. The CDR3 nucleotides read TGTGCCAGCAGTTGGCAGGGGAACTCCTACGAGCAGTACTTC. Protein sequence: CASSWQGNSYEQYF.

This chain uses TRBV5-6 with TRBJ2-3; weak D call: TRBD1 (6 bases). Trimming took 1 base from V and 6 from J, leaving 15 bases between them. The germline V gene has CDR1 SGHDT and CDR2 YYEEEE. This CDR3 contains 15 residues. Written as DNA, the CDR3 is TGTGCCAGCAGCTTGTATGGGACACCGTGGGATACGCAGTATTTT. Encoded protein: CASSLYGTPWDTQYF.

This clone was found once. V and J are TRBV11-1 and TRBJ1-2; 9 bases agree with TRBD1. The V gene end was trimmed by 4 bases and the J gene end by 7 bases; junction bases not matched to a gene: 7. Germline CDR1 reads SGHAT; CDR2 reads FQDESV (reference sequence). The CDR3 runs 14 residues. CDR3 DNA sequence: TGTGCCAGCAGCTCCCGGGGACAGGGAGGTGGCTACACCTTC. It encodes CASSSRGQGGGYTF.